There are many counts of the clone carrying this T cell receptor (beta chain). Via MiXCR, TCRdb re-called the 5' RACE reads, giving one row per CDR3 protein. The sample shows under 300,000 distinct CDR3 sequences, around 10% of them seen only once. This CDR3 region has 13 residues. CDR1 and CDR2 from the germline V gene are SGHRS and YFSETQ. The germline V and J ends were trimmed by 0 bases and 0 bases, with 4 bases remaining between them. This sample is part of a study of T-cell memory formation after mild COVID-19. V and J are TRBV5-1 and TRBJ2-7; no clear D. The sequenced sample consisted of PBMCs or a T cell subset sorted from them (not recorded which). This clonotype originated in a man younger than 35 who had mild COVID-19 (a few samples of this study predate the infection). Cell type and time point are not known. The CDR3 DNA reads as TGCGCCAGCAGCTTGGAAGTCTCCTACGAGCAGTACTTC. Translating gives CASSLEVSYEQYF.